This record looks at one T cell receptor (beta chain) sequence and its context. The antigen this receptor binds is unknown. No much larger clone is present one base from it, and per-base qualities are unavailable. Inclusive of the bounding cysteine and phenylalanine, the CDR3 is 14 residues long. Only the CDR3 DNA is retained, 42 bases long and in frame from the first base. CDR1 SGHRS and CDR2 YFSETQ were looked up in the germline V gene. The V and J ends are trimmed by 4 bases and 3 bases, leaving 10 bases between them. The data belong to a study of OX40 agonist ivuxolimab in advanced cancers. General notes on the study: Ivuxolimab, which targeted the costimulatory receptor OX40 (CD134), was an agonistic, fully human IgG2 monoclonal antibody. Intravenous ivuxolimab was administered to patients every 2 weeks at six dose levels: 0.01, 0.1, 0.3, 1.5, 3 and 10 mg/kg. Among the approximately 50 dose-escalation patients, about 20 had hepatocellular carcinoma, about 15 melanoma, 9 renal cell carcinoma and 9 head and neck cancer. A male proportion of around 81% and a mean age of roughly 58 years, ranging from about 20 to 85, were recorded for the dose-escalation cohort. Prior anti-PD-1, anti-PD-L1 or anti-CTLA-4 therapy was permitted, and less than 45% of dose-escalation patients had received checkpoint inhibitors. Partial responses occurred in three dose-escalation patients, of whom one had hepatocellular carcinoma and two had cutaneous melanoma. The purpose of peripheral TCRbeta sequencing was to test whether ivuxolimab changed TCR sequence diversity and led to clonal T-cell expansion. The monotherapy dose-escalation portion (N ≈ 52 patients) of the phase I ivuxolimab trial is reported in the paper.

The trial excluded patients who had a history of autoimmune disease or who were on systemic immunosuppression. Peripheral blood for TCR sequencing was collected from all dose cohorts at baseline, on cycle 4 day 1, and on cycle 7 day 1. Samples were obtained from an open-label, multicenter, first-in-human phase I dose-escalation trial of ivuxolimab. Adults with locally advanced or metastatic melanoma, renal cell, hepatocellular, or head and neck squamous cell carcinoma were enrolled in the trial. CD4+ and CD8+ T cells were sorted separately from peripheral blood before TCR sequencing. Genomic DNA was extracted from sorted cells for sequencing of the TCRbeta CDR3 region. TCRbeta CDR3 regions were sequenced using the immunoSEQ Assay. Drawn from immuneACCESS, this table holds only the in-frame rearrangements with V and J called that TCRdb kept. Clones are partly lost; checked studies trace under half to an unresolved V gene and leave the rest unexplained. This sample gives roughly 81,000 clones in total; 88% of them show up just once. The ten largest account for around 0.45% of the sample.

Results the study describes overall, beyond this receptor: Partial responders in the 0.1-3.0 mg/kg groups had among the lowest normalized peripheral clonal expansion, especially among CD8+ T cells. At doses from 0.1 to 3.0 mg/kg, clonal expansion was seen in both CD4+ and CD8+ blood T cells between baseline and week 6. Which antigens the clonally expanded peripheral T cells were specific for was not determined. On average, CD8+ T cells showed more expanded clones than CD4+ T cells after ivuxolimab. Low levels of normalized T-cell clonal expansion were also shown by some nonresponding patients.

The sequence joins TRBV5-1 to TRBJ2-2; the D gene is unclear. The receptor was isolated from an adult with an advanced solid tumor such as melanoma, head and neck, liver or kidney cancer. Specimen: CD4+ or CD8+ T cells sorted from blood, collected in a trial of the OX40 agonist ivuxolimab. The DNA reads TGCGCCAGCAGCCAACTTCCTGACACCGGGGAGCTGTTTTTT. Its product reads: CASSQLPDTGELFF.